The next 28 T cell receptor beta chains were all read from a single sample in a study of identical twins' blood T cells. In TCRdb, the 5' RACE reads were re-called with MiXCR into one record per CDR3 protein. The repertoire consists of a few hundred thousand distinct CDR3 sequences, with over 25% occurring once and the leading ten covering about 6%. The sequenced sample was PBMCs. The receptors derive from a woman between 18 and 50 years old in good health.

The rearrangement uses TRBV20-1 and TRBJ2-7; D call uncertain. This CDR3 is built from 14 residues. Germline CDR1 is DFQATT and CDR2 is SNEGSKA (reference sequence). Trimming took off 0 bases at V and 0 bases at J, with 9 bases between the two ends. The DNA of the CDR3 is TGCAGTGCTAGAGATCCTACACTCTCCTACGAGCAGTACTTC. This encodes CSARDPTLSYEQYF.

The chain carries TRBV5-1 and TRBJ1-2; perhaps TRBD1 as D (5 bases). The CDR3 loop spans 16 amino acids. Germline CDR1 is SGHRS and CDR2 is YFSETQ. Trimming left V 4 bases short and J 4 bases short, with 20 bases between. CDR3 residues: CASSPGLLQSGYGYTF. In nucleotides, the CDR3 is TGCGCCAGCAGCCCGGGACTTCTCCAATCGGGCTATGGCTACACCTTC.

The CDR3 loop is CAWRGRSNEKLFF. The CDR3 DNA is TGTGCCTGGAGGGGACGGAGCAATGAAAAACTGTTTTTT. The chain has TRBV30 and TRBJ1-4; possibly TRBD1 for D (5 bases). This CDR3 is built from 13 residues. V lost 3 bases to trimming and J lost 5 bases, with 10 bases between them. Germline V gene sequence: CDR1 GTSNPN, CDR2 SVGIG (reference sequence).

This clonotype has more than one count but fewer than ten. The CDR3 sequence is CASSLAIDTEAFF. The CDR3 coding sequence is TGTGCCAGCAGCTTGGCCATTGACACTGAAGCTTTCTTT. This rearrangement joins TRBV5-6 to TRBJ1-1; D unresolved. The CDR3 loop spans 13 amino acids. CDR1 and CDR2 from the germline V gene are SGHDT and YYEEEE. V lost 0 bases and J 3 bases, leaving 6 bases between the germline ends.

The rearrangement links TRBV20-1 to TRBJ2-2, with D possibly TRBD2 on 7 matching bases. Trimming cost V 6 bases and J 0 bases, with 17 bases left between them. The CDR3 is made up of 16 amino acids. The germline V gene encodes CDR1 DFQATT and CDR2 SNEGSKA (reference sequence). The CDR3 DNA reads as TGCAGTGCAAAGAGGCCGGGGGGCACGAACACCGGGGAGCTGTTTTTT. It translates to CSAKRPGGTNTGELFF.

In the case of this clonotype: A much more abundant neighbour one base away suggests this may be a read error. The chain is built from TRBV29-1 and TRBJ1-4, with D possibly TRBD1 on 6 matching bases. The CDR3 contains 13 residues. In germline, CDR1 is SQVTM, CDR2 ANQGSEA. Trimming removed 6 bases at V and 7 bases at J, with 15 bases between. CDR3 sequence: CSVRQASSEKLFF. The CDR3 DNA reads as TGCAGCGTCCGACAGGCCTCTAGTGAAAAACTGTTTTTT.

As to this clonotype: A much larger clone lies one base from this, so it may be a read error. The V gene is TRBV5-1, the J gene TRBJ2-7; maybe TRBD1 (5 bases). Germline V lookup: CDR1 SGHRS, CDR2 YFSETQ. Trimming left V 4 bases short and J 2 bases short, with 16 bases between. The CDR3 sequence is 15 residues long. Here the CDR3 reads CASSTTGSGTYEQYF. For the CDR3, the DNA is TGCGCCAGCAGCACGACCGGGTCAGGGACCTACGAGCAGTACTTC.

The table lists this clonotype with many counts. This chain joins TRBV12-5 and TRBJ2-6; TRBD1 aligns across 7 bases. There are 15 residues in the CDR3. V shed 5 bases and J 0 bases; nucleotides not matched to a gene: 1. CDR1 and CDR2 (germline): LGHNT, FRNRAP. CDR3 DNA: TGTGCTAGTGGTCCAGGGGGCTCTGGGGCCAACGTCCTGACTTTC. It translates to CASGPGGSGANVLTF. Looking up the rest from reference TRBV12-5 and TRBJ2-6 gives the full variable domain: DARVTQTPRHKVTEMGQEVTMRCQPILGHNTVFWYRQTMMQGLELLAYFRNRAPLDDSGMPKDRFSAEMPDATLATLKIQPSEPRDSAVYFCASGPGGSGANVLTFGAGSRLTVL.

This clonotype has more than one count but fewer than ten. This chain links TRBV10-1 with TRBJ2-2; D possibly corresponds to TRBD2 (5 bases). CDR1 is WNHNN, CDR2 SYGVQD, per germline (reference sequence). With 6 bases removed from V and 7 bases from J, the gap between germline ends came to 21 bases. The CDR3 contains 16 residues. The CDR3 DNA is TGCGCCAGCAGCGGGTGGGCCGACGGGAAAATCGGGGAGCTGTTTTTT. Translation gives CASSGWADGKIGELFF.

This clonotype has only a few counts. A much larger clone differs by one base, so this may be a read error. The chain joins TRBV20-1 to TRBJ2-3; perhaps D is TRBD1 or TRBD2 (5 bases each). The CDR3 spans 13 residues. CDR1 is DFQATT and CDR2 is SNEGSKA in the germline V gene (reference sequence). Trimming cost V 6 bases and J 8 bases, with 18 bases left between them. CDR3 nucleotide sequence: TGCAGTGCCCTTGACGGGGCACTTATTACGCAGTATTTT. Encoded protein: CSALDGALITQYF.

The sample holds a few counts of this clonotype. The V gene is TRBV20-1, the J gene TRBJ2-1; D not resolved. This CDR3 comprises 14 residues. Trimming took 6 bases from V and 1 from J, leaving 13 bases between them. The germline V gene encodes CDR1 DFQATT and CDR2 SNEGSKA (reference sequence). The CDR3 DNA sequence: TGCAGTGCCCCCGCCTATCAATCCTACAATGAGCAGTTCTTC. Translating gives CSAPAYQSYNEQFF.

The CDR3 DNA sequence: TGCAGCGTTTTTACAGGGGGCATTGAGCAGTTCTTC. Translating it yields CSVFTGGIEQFF. V is TRBV29-1 and J is TRBJ2-1; 9 positions match TRBD1. CDR3 length: 12 amino acids. Germline CDR1 and CDR2: SQVTM and ANQGSEA. The junction had 5 bases not matched to a gene; V was cut back by 5 bases and J by 9 bases.

The gene calls are TRBV30 and TRBJ2-7; D unresolved. This CDR3 has 14 amino acids. From germline, CDR1 is GTSNPN and CDR2 SVGIG (reference sequence). The V gene lost 0 bases and the J gene lost 2 bases, with 11 bases spanning the gap. DNA of the CDR3: TGTGCCTGGAGTGTCGCACACAACACCTACGAGCAGTACTTC. Translated: CAWSVAHNTYEQYF.

This clonotype was recorded many times. This rearrangement joins TRBV2 to TRBJ2-1; D is unresolved. Per the germline V gene, CDR1 is SNHLY and CDR2 is FYNNEI. The CDR3 runs to 12 residues. V was shortened by 8 bases and J by 0 bases, with 5 bases between the two germline ends. The CDR3 spells CASDGSYNEQFF. Here the CDR3 DNA reads TGTGCCAGCGACGGCTCCTACAATGAGCAGTTCTTC.

This clonotype was detected many times. The V call is TRBV9, the J call TRBJ2-2; no definite D call. The CDR3 has 16 residues. Germline V lookup: CDR1 SGDLS, CDR2 YYNGEE. V shed 2 bases and J shed 2 bases, with 13 bases lying between them. The CDR3 nucleotides are TGTGCCAGCAGCGTCTTTTGGACCGATAACACCGGGGAGCTGTTTTTT. It translates to CASSVFWTDNTGELFF.

In its sample, this clonotype was seen a few times. This rearrangement joins TRBV20-1 to TRBJ2-3, with D perhaps TRBD2 (5 bases). CDR3 length equals 12 residues. Between the trimmed V and J ends, which lost 5 bases and 5 bases, there was a span of 11 bases. CDR1 and CDR2 (germline): DFQATT, SNEGSKA (reference sequence). DNA for the CDR3: TGCAGTGCTCAAGGACTGAGAGATACGCAGTATTTT. It translates to CSAQGLRDTQYF.

This clonotype was counted between two and nine times. The CDR3 bases are TGTGCCAGCAGCTTTCGAGCCGGGACTCGATACAATGAGCAGTTCTTC. Its protein product is CASSFRAGTRYNEQFF. The chain combines TRBV9 with TRBJ2-1, with D perhaps matching TRBD2 (6 bases). Trimming stripped 4 bases from V and 4 bases from J, with 18 bases between. CDR1 and CDR2 from the germline V gene are SGDLS and YYNGEE. CDR3 size: 16 residues.

The chain uses TRBV6-5 and TRBJ1-1, with no clear D. Trimming stripped 2 bases from V and 5 bases from J, with 15 bases between. Germline assignment: CDR1 MNHEY and CDR2 SVGAGI. This CDR3 spans 15 amino acids. The CDR3 DNA sequence: TGTGCCAGCAGTTACGCAAGGGTGTTGAGGACTGAAGCTTTCTTT. It codes for CASSYARVLRTEAFF.

The table lists this clonotype with a few counts. The gene calls are TRBV27 and TRBJ1-1; 8 nucleotides align to TRBD1. V dropped 6 bases and J dropped 6; count of bases not matched to a gene: 3. Germline CDR1 MNHEY, CDR2 SMNVEV (reference sequence). The CDR3 spans 12 residues. In DNA form, the CDR3 reads TGTGCCAGCAGCAGGGGGCCCTCTGAAGCTTTCTTT. It yields the protein CASSRGPSEAFF.

This clonotype appeared a few times. The rearrangement uses TRBV7-9 and TRBJ2-1, with D possibly being TRBD1 or TRBD2 (5 bases each). This CDR3 region has 14 residues. The V gene's germline CDR1 is SEHNR and CDR2 FQNEAQ (reference sequence). V gave up 11 bases and J gave up 4 bases, with 18 bases separating them. CDR3 sequence: CAAVAGTLYNEQFF. The CDR3 nucleotides read TGTGCCGCCGTGGCAGGGACGTTATACAATGAGCAGTTCTTC.

This chain links TRBV4-3 with TRBJ2-2; 7 nucleotides align to TRBD2. Germline-derived CDR1 and CDR2 are LGHNA and YSLEER. The CDR3 runs 19 residues. V lost 2 bases to trimming and J lost 2 bases; unmatched junction nucleotides: 14. The CDR3 DNA follows: TGCGCCAGCAGCCAACCTTACCCGGGGCTAGCGGCAAACACCGGGGAGCTGTTTTTT. It yields the protein CASSQPYPGLAANTGELFF.

This clonotype has ten or more counts. The chain is built from TRBV20-1 and TRBJ1-1; maybe TRBD1 (5 bases). The ends were cut back, 0 bases at V and 6 bases at J, with 14 bases in the middle. This CDR3 is 14 amino acids long. In germline, CDR1 is DFQATT, CDR2 SNEGSKA (reference sequence). As DNA, the CDR3 is TGCAGTGCTAGAGATCATCAGGGTAGCGCTGAAGCTTTCTTT. Amino acids: CSARDHQGSAEAFF.

This clonotype was detected many times. V usage is TRBV13 and J usage is TRBJ2-4; no firm D call. This CDR3 is built from 13 residues. CDR1 is PRHDT, CDR2 FYEKMQ, per germline (reference sequence). The V gene lost 3 bases and the J gene lost 3 bases, with 6 bases spanning the gap. The CDR3 is CASSLESKNIQYF. CDR3 nucleotides: TGTGCCAGCAGCTTGGAAAGCAAAAACATTCAGTACTTC.

The chain links TRBV20-1 to TRBJ1-2; D unclear. This CDR3 has 13 amino acids. The germline V gene has CDR1 DFQATT and CDR2 SNEGSKA (reference sequence). Trimming left V 5 bases short and J 3 bases short, with 13 bases between. The CDR3 DNA follows: TGCAGTGCTGGTCCGGCCTCAGACTATGGCTACACCTTC. This encodes CSAGPASDYGYTF.

CDR3: CASSGGREFNEQFF. CDR3 sequence (DNA): TGTGCCAGCAGTGGGGGGCGGGAGTTTAATGAGCAGTTCTTC. The chain carries TRBV2 and TRBJ2-1; D perhaps matches TRBD2 (7 bases). V was clipped by 4 bases and J by 7 bases, with 14 bases between them. The CDR3 extends over 14 amino acids. Germline values: CDR1 SNHLY, CDR2 FYNNEI.

The sample holds a few counts of this clonotype. The chain recombines TRBV29-1 with TRBJ1-2, with D hard to call. CDR1 SQVTM and CDR2 ANQGSEA come from the germline V gene. V was cut by 0 bases and J by 5 bases, with 4 bases left in between. The CDR3 runs to 11 residues. The CDR3 reads CSVEDRYGYTF. CDR3 sequence (DNA): TGCAGCGTTGAAGACAGATATGGCTACACCTTC.

The table lists this clonotype with a few counts. This chain links TRBV20-1 with TRBJ1-1; D remains unclear. Germline-derived CDR1 and CDR2 are DFQATT and SNEGSKA (reference sequence). Between the trimmed V and J ends, which lost 1 base and 6 bases, there was a span of 12 bases. The CDR3 is 13 amino acids. The chain's CDR3 is CSARAQDSPEAFF. CDR3 sequence (DNA): TGCAGTGCTAGAGCCCAGGACTCCCCTGAAGCTTTCTTT.

This clonotype was detected many times. The J gene is TRBJ1-3, the V gene TRBV7-9; TRBD1 might be the D (5 bases). Trimming took 4 bases from V and 0 from J, leaving 13 bases between them. Per germline, CDR1 SEHNR and CDR2 FQNEAQ (reference sequence). The CDR3 has 16 residues. This CDR3 reads CASSSSSGASGNTIYF. CDR3 DNA sequence: TGTGCCAGCAGCTCATCGTCCGGGGCCTCTGGAAACACCATATATTTT. The whole variable domain, remainder taken from reference TRBV7-9 and TRBJ1-3, is DTGVSQNPRHKITKRGQNVTFRCDPISEHNRLYWYRQTLGQGPEFLTYFQNEAQLEKSRLLSDRFSAERPKGSFSTLEIQRTEQGDSAMYLCASSSSSGASGNTIYFGEGSWLTVV.